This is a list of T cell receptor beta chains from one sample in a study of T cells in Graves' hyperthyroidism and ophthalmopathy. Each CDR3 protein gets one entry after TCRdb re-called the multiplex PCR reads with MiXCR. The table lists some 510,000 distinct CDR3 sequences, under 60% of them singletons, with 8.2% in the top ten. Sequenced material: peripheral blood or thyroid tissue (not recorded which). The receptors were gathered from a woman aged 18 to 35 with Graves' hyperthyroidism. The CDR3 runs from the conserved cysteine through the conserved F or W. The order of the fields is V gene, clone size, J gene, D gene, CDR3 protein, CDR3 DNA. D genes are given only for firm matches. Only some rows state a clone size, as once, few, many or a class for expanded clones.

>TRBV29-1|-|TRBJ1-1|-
CSSVRNTEAFF
TGCAGCAGTGTAAGGAACACTGAAGCTTTCTTT
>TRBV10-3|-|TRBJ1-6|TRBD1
CAISGRGRDSPLHF
TGTGCCATCAGCGGGAGGGGGCGGGATTCACCCCTCCACTTT
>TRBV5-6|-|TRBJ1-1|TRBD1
CASSRSTGVNTEAFF
TGTGCCAGCAGCAGATCGACAGGGGTGAACACTGAAGCTTTCTTT
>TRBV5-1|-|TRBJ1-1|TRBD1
CASSQPGTANTEAFF
TGCGCCAGCAGCCAACCAGGGACAGCGAACACTGAAGCTTTCTTT
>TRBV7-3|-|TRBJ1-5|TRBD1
CASSPTGFGGNQPQHF
TGCGCCAGCAGCCCGACAGGGTTTGGGGGCAATCAGCCCCAGCATTTT
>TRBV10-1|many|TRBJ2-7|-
CASSARTGGSRGEQYF
TGCGCCAGCAGTGCACGGACGGGGGGCTCGCGGGGCGAGCAGTACTTC
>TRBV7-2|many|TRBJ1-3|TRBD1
CASSLGQISGNTIYF
TGTGCCAGCAGCTTGGGACAGATCTCTGGAAACACCATATATTTT
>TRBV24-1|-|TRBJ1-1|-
CATMLRGTKRWNTEAFF
TGTGCCACCATGCTCCGGGGCACCAAAAGGTGGAACACTGAAGCTTTCTTT
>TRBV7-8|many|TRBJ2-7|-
CASSLLPGLTIEQYF
TGTGCCAGCAGCTTATTGCCCGGTCTGACGATCGAGCAGTACTTC
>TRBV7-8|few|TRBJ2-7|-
CASSLAQTGAYEQYF
TGTGCCAGCAGCTTAGCCCAGACTGGGGCCTACGAGCAGTACTTC
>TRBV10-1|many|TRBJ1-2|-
CASSERREGGYTF
TGCGCCAGCAGTGAGAGGAGGGAAGGAGGCTACACCTTC
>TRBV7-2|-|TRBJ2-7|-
CASSQEGLLYEQYF
TGTGCCAGCAGCCAAGAGGGACTTCTCTACGAGCAGTACTTC
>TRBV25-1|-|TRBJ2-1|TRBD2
CASRLAGGNNEQFF
TGTGCCAGCAGACTAGCGGGAGGGAACAATGAGCAGTTCTTC
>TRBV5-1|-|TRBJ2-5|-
CASSPGRGQQETQYF
TGCGCCAGCAGCCCCGGCCGCGGACAGCAAGAGACCCAGTACTTC
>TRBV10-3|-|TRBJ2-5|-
CASRPQQGQETQYF
TGTGCCAGCAGACCACAACAGGGCCAAGAGACCCAGTACTTC
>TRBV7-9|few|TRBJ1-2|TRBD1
CASSLMDRGSGYTF
TGTGCCAGCAGCTTAATGGACAGGGGTAGTGGCTACACCTTC
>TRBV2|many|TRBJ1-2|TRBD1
CASGGDSNYGYTF
TGTGCCAGCGGGGGGGACAGTAACTATGGCTACACCTTC
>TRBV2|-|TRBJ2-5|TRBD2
CASLQSGRGQETQYF
TGTGCCAGCCTTCAGAGCGGGAGGGGTCAAGAGACCCAGTACTTC
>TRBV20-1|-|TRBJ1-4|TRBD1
CSAPQGALEKLFF
TGCAGTGCTCCTCAGGGGGCGCTTGAAAAACTGTTTTTT
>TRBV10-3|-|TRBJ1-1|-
CAISEYGGFTEAFF
TGTGCCATCAGTGAATATGGGGGTTTCACTGAAGCTTTCTTT
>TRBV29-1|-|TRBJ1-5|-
CSSAGNQPQHF
TGCAGTTCGGCAGGGAATCAGCCCCAGCATTTT
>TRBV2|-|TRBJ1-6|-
CAILTPDSSYNSPLHF
TGTGCCATCCTAACTCCCGACAGCTCCTATAATTCACCCCTCCACTTT
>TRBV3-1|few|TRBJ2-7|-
CASSQDGIEQYF
TGTGCCAGCAGCCAAGATGGGATCGAGCAGTACTTC
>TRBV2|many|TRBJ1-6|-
CASIGENSPLHF
TGTGCCAGCATAGGGGAGAATTCACCCCTCCACTTT
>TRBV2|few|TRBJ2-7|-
CASSATGSRYEQYF
TGTGCCAGCAGCGCCACAGGAAGCCGCTACGAGCAGTACTTC
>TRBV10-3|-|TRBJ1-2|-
CVSSAGQNYGYTF
TGTGTCAGCAGTGCCGGACAGAACTATGGCTACACCTTC
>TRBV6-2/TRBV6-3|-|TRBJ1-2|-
CASSYGGQGANYGYTF
TGTGCCAGCAGTTACGGGGGGCAGGGAGCTAACTATGGCTACACCTTC
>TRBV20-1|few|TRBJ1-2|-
CSARGTEDYGYTF
TGCAGTGCTAGAGGGACAGAGGACTATGGCTACACCTTC
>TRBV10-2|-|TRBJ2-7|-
CASRVGSLTYEQYF
TGCGCCAGCAGAGTCGGCAGTTTAACCTACGAGCAGTACTTC
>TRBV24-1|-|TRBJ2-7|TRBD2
CATSDYRGRGEQYF
TGTGCCACCAGTGATTATCGCGGGAGAGGCGAGCAGTACTTC
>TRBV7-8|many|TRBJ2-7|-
CATASRSYEQYF
TGTGCCACCGCATCACGCTCCTACGAGCAGTACTTC
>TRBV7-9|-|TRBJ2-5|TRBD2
CASSVAGGQQETQYF
TGTGCCAGCAGCGTGGCGGGAGGCCAACAAGAGACCCAGTACTTC
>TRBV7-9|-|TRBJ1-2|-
CASSQDVRDGYGYTF
TGCGCCAGCAGCCAAGATGTCAGGGACGGATATGGCTACACCTTC
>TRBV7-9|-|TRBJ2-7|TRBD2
CASSLTSGRLLSYEQYF
TGTGCCAGCAGCCTGACTAGCGGGAGACTGCTCTCCTACGAGCAGTACTTC
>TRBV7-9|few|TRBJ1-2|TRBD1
CASIPPRDRLNYGYTF
TGTGCCAGCATACCCCCCAGGGACAGGCTGAACTATGGCTACACCTTC
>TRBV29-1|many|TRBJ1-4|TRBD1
CSVEDGGQGEKLFF
TGCAGCGTTGAAGATGGGGGACAGGGGGAAAAACTGTTTTTT
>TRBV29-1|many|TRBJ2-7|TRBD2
CSARLAGGSYEQYF
TGCAGCGCAAGACTAGCGGGAGGTTCCTACGAGCAGTACTTC
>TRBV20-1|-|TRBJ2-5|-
CSARGPTGTGETQYF
TGCAGTGCTAGAGGGCCGACGGGCACCGGGGAGACCCAGTACTTC
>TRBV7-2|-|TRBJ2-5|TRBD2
CASSLAILAGRKETQYF
TGTGCCAGCAGCTTAGCAATTCTAGCGGGTAGGAAAGAGACCCAGTACTTC
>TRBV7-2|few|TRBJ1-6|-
CASSSRGPGSPLHF
TGTGCCAGCAGCTCCCGGGGGCCGGGATCACCCCTCCACTTT
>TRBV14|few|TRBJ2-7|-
CASSQDDISYEQYF
TGTGCCAGCAGCCAAGATGACATCTCCTACGAGCAGTACTTC
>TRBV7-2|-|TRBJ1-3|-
CASSLVGIPGNTIYF
TGTGCCAGCAGCTTAGTAGGTATTCCTGGAAACACCATATATTTT
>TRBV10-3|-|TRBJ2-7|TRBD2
CAISEPGTSGSYEQYF
TGTGCCATCAGTGAGCCAGGGACTAGCGGCTCCTACGAGCAGTACTTC
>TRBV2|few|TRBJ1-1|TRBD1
CASSGGDRGPGTEAFF
TGTGCCAGCAGTGGTGGGGACAGGGGTCCGGGGACTGAAGCTTTCTTT
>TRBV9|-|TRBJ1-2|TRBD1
CASSFVDRGMYGGYTF
TGTGCCAGCAGTTTCGTGGACAGGGGGATGTATGGTGGCTACACCTTC
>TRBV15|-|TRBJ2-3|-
CATSRAEISGTDTQYF
TGTGCCACCAGCAGGGCAGAAATCTCTGGCACAGATACGCAGTATTTT
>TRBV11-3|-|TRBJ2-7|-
CASSRLVAASYEQYF
TGTGCCAGCAGCCGTTTGGTAGCGGCCTCCTACGAGCAGTACTTC
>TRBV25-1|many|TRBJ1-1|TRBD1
CASSDHRQGRLSFF
TGTGCCAGCAGTGACCACCGACAGGGCCGTCTGTCTTTCTTT
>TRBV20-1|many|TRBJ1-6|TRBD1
CSASGTGVSPLHF
TGCAGTGCTTCCGGGACAGGGGTATCACCCCTCCACTTT
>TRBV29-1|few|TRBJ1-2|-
CSVGAGNYGYTF
TGCAGCGTTGGCGCGGGGAACTATGGCTACACCTTC
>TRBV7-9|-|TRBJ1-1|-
CASNLQGGNTEAFF
TGTGCCAGCAATTTACAGGGTGGGAACACTGAAGCTTTCTTT
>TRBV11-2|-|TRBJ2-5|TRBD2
CASSLGTSSGRQETQYF
TGTGCCAGCAGCTTAGGTACCTCTAGCGGGAGACAAGAGACCCAGTACTTC
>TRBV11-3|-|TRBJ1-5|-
CASSLRPDSNQPQHF
TGTGCCAGCAGCTTAAGGCCCGACAGCAATCAGCCCCAGCATTTT
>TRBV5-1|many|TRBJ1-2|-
CASSLAPTENYGYTF
TGCGCCAGCAGCTTGGCCCCGACCGAGAACTATGGCTACACCTTC
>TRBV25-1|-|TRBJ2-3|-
CASREGGWARGTQYF
TGTGCCAGCAGGGAAGGAGGGTGGGCGCGCGGTACGCAGTATTTT
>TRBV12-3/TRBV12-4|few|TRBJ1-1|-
CASSPTYGEAFF
TGTGCCAGCAGTCCTACCTATGGTGAAGCTTTCTTT
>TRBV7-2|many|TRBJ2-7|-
CASSWSPTGTAEQYF
TGTGCCAGCAGCTGGAGCCCGACAGGAACGGCCGAGCAGTACTTC
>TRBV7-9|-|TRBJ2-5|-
CASSLVADETQYF
TGCGCCAGCAGCTTGGTCGCGGATGAGACCCAGTACTTC
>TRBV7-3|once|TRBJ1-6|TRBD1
CASGGGTGNSPLHF
TGTGCCAGCGGAGGTGGGACAGGGAATTCACCCCTCCACTTT